The next 27 T cell receptor beta chains were all read from a single sample in a study of vaccination effects on CD4 cells after COVID-19. Antigen-specific CD4+ T cells expanded by the ViraFEST assay with viral peptide pools were then sequenced. Having been cultured for roughly 9 days, the cells underwent CD4+ T cell isolation. According to the study, vaccine recipients showed no prior SARS-CoV-2 infection and negative nucleocapsid antibodies. Which antigens these TCRs recognize remains unknown. The repertoire was sequenced with immunoSEQ multiplex PCR; TCRdb's copy has only in-frame clones and lacks some. The table includes 60,000 to 65,000 clones, about 71% detected once. The material sequenced was CD4+ T cells from PBMCs cultured with HCoV-OC43 spike peptides, taken before COVID-19 vaccination. As to subset: HCoV-OC43 spike overlapping peptide pool stimulation. These receptors were obtained from a human donor who received a COVID-19 vaccine.

This clone was detected once. V gene TRBV4-1 combines with J gene TRBJ2-4; tentative D call: TRBD1 (7 bases). Looked up from germline, CDR1 is MGHRA and CDR2 is YSYEKL. Between the trimmed V and J ends, which lost 0 bases and 10 bases, there was a span of 19 bases. There are 16 residues in the CDR3. The CDR3 DNA follows: TGCGCCAGCAGCCAAGACCAGGGGGGACCCGAGGGGATTCAGTACTTC. As protein: CASSQDQGGPEGIQYF.

This chain uses TRBV24-1 with TRBJ2-5, with D perhaps matching TRBD1 or TRBD2 (5 bases each). Germline loops: CDR1 KGHDR, CDR2 SFDVKD. V shed 10 bases and J shed 5 bases, with 19 bases lying between them. This CDR3 spans 14 amino acids. CDR3 protein: CATSEGPIFETQYF. DNA for the CDR3: TGTGCCACTAGCGAGGGGCCGATATTTGAGACCCAGTACTTC.

The chain couples TRBV24-1 to TRBJ2-3; D is uncertain. This CDR3 is 14 amino acids long. Looked up from germline, CDR1 is KGHDR and CDR2 is SFDVKD. The V gene lost 0 bases and the J gene lost 2 bases, with 5 bases spanning the gap. This CDR3 is CATSDLPYTDTQYF. The CDR3 bases are TGTGCCACCAGTGATTTGCCGTACACAGATACGCAGTATTTT.

This chain joins TRBV11-2 and TRBJ2-1; 9 bases agree with TRBD1. V was pared by 5 bases and J by 4 bases, with 3 bases of the junction left unmatched. The CDR3 contains 14 residues. CDR1 is SGHAT and CDR2 is FQNNGV in the germline V gene. DNA for the CDR3: TGTGCCAGCAGCCCCGGGACAGGGTACAATGAGCAGTTCTTC. This codes for CASSPGTGYNEQFF.

This sequence joins TRBV28 and TRBJ1-3; D gene uncertain. Trimming took off 3 bases at V and 0 bases at J, with 6 bases between the two ends. The CDR3 length is 14 residues. CDR1 is MDHEN, CDR2 SYDVKM, per germline. CDR3 nucleotides: TGTGCCAGCAGTTTGTTGAGCTCTGGAAACACCATATATTTT. Its protein product is CASSLLSSGNTIYF.

CDR3 loop: CASSLDRTGLGYTF. The DNA for the CDR3 is TGTGCCAGCAGCCTCGACCGGACAGGGCTTGGCTACACCTTC. The rearrangement links TRBV7-3 to TRBJ1-2; the match to TRBD1 covers 8 bases. In germline, CDR1 is SGHTA, CDR2 FQGTGA. The J segment lost 7 bases and the V segment lost 5 bases, leaving 9 bases of the junction unmatched. This CDR3 contains 14 residues.

J is TRBJ2-4 and V is TRBV5-4; D may correspond to TRBD1 or TRBD2 (5 bases each). The germline V and J ends were trimmed by 4 bases and 0 bases, with 14 bases remaining between them. Germline CDR1 and CDR2: SGHNT and YYREEE (reference sequence). This CDR3 region has 16 residues. CDR3 sequence reads: CASSTAGALAKNIQYF. The CDR3, as DNA: TGTGCCAGCAGCACCGCCGGGGCACTAGCCAAAAACATTCAGTACTTC.

The chain is built from TRBV7-9 and TRBJ1-2; tentative D call: TRBD1 (5 bases). Trimming took off 4 bases at V and 4 bases at J, with 13 bases between the two ends. The CDR3 runs to 14 residues. Germline loops: CDR1 SEHNR, CDR2 FQNEAQ (reference sequence). The CDR3 spells CASSSAGDPYGYTF. CDR3 nucleotides: TGTGCCAGCAGCTCAGCGGGGGATCCCTATGGCTACACCTTC. Full variable domain (remainder filled in from reference TRBV7-9 and TRBJ1-2): DTGVSQNPRHKITKRGQNVTFRCDPISEHNRLYWYRQTLGQGPEFLTYFQNEAQLEKSRLLSDRFSAERPKGSFSTLEIQRTEQGDSAMYLCASSSAGDPYGYTFGSGTRLTVV.

The chain couples TRBV5-1 to TRBJ1-1, with D perhaps matching TRBD1 (6 bases). The germline V gene has CDR1 SGHRS and CDR2 YFSETQ. Trimming shortened V by 4 bases and J by 5 bases, and 15 bases separated the two germline ends. This CDR3 has 14 residues. The CDR3: CASSQQQGRTEAFF. The CDR3 nucleotides read TGCGCCAGCAGCCAACAACAGGGAAGGACTGAAGCTTTCTTT.

The chain combines TRBV5-5 with TRBJ1-6; D is undetermined. The CDR3 totals 16 residues. Trimming took off 4 bases at V and 3 bases at J, with 14 bases between the two ends. Per the germline V gene, CDR1 is SGHKS and CDR2 is YYEKEE (reference sequence). CDR3 sequence: CASSPRTYSYNSPLHF. DNA of the CDR3: TGTGCCAGCAGCCCAAGGACGTATAGCTATAATTCACCCCTCCACTTT.

This chain links TRBV12-3 or TRBV12-4 with TRBJ2-5; D not resolved. V gave up 6 bases and J gave up 2 bases, with 4 bases separating them. CDR3 size: 11 residues. The CDR3 here is CASRQQETQYF. In DNA, the CDR3 is TGTGCCAGCAGACAACAAGAGACCCAGTACTTC.

The chain recombines TRBV5-4 with TRBJ2-1; 8 nucleotides agree with TRBD1. This CDR3 has 15 amino acids. V lost 4 bases to trimming and J lost 4 bases; unmatched junction nucleotides: 7. CDR1 is SGHNT and CDR2 is YYREEE in the germline V gene (reference sequence). CDR3 protein: CASSAGTGNYNEQFF. Here the CDR3 DNA reads TGTGCCAGCAGCGCCGGGACAGGAAATTACAATGAGCAGTTCTTC.

The chain links TRBV6-5 to TRBJ1-1; D may be TRBD1 (6 bases). Trimming cost V 6 bases and J 8 bases, with 16 bases left between them. The CDR3 covers 13 residues. Germline lookup yields CDR1 MNHEY and CDR2 SVGAGI. CDR3 residues: CASRVTGSGEAFF. The CDR3 DNA sequence: TGTGCCAGCAGGGTAACAGGGTCGGGAGAAGCTTTCTTT.

V and J are TRBV18 and TRBJ2-1; the D gene is possibly TRBD1 (6 bases). The CDR3 totals 16 residues. Germline V CDR1 and CDR2: KGHSH, LQKENI. Trimming left V 0 bases short and J 0 bases short, with 9 bases between. The CDR3 nucleotides are TGTGCCAGCTCACCACCGGGACAAAGCTCCTACAATGAGCAGTTCTTC. Amino acid sequence: CASSPPGQSSYNEQFF. Supplemented by reference TRBV18 and TRBJ2-1, the full variable domain reads NAGVMQNPRHLVRRRGQEARLRCSPMKGHSHVYWYRQLPEEGLKFMVYLQKENIIDESGMPKERFSAEFPKEGPSILRIQQVVRGDSAAYFCASSPPGQSSYNEQFFGPGTRLTVL.

The chain employs TRBV7-2 and TRBJ2-4; maybe TRBD1 (6 bases). The CDR3 covers 17 residues. Germline-derived CDR1 and CDR2 are SGHTA and FQGNSA. Trimming left V 1 base short and J 9 bases short, with 22 bases between. The CDR3 loop reads CASSLDRPLIQGSIQYF. The CDR3, as DNA: TGTGCCAGCAGCTTAGATAGGCCCTTAATACAGGGTAGCATTCAGTACTTC.

V and J are TRBV7-2 and TRBJ2-5; D possibly corresponds to TRBD2 (5 bases). The V gene's germline CDR1 is SGHTA and CDR2 FQGNSA. V gave up 0 bases and J gave up 2 bases, with 7 bases separating them. This CDR3 spans 14 amino acids. In DNA form, the CDR3 reads TGTGCCAGCAGCTTAGCGGGGAGTCAAGAGACCCAGTACTTC. Residues: CASSLAGSQETQYF.

The gene calls are TRBV4-2 and TRBJ2-3; TRBD2 matches at 9 bases. V was pared by 5 bases and J by 3 bases, with 9 bases of the junction left unmatched. The germline CDR1 and CDR2 sequences are LGHNA and YNFKEQ. The CDR3 spans 16 residues. The CDR3 region has the DNA TGTGCCAGCAGCTCCTACCGTAGCGGGGGAACAGATACGCAGTATTTT. Translated: CASSSYRSGGTDTQYF.

Here the CDR3 reads CASSQRGAGETQYF. Written as DNA, the CDR3 is TGTGCCAGCAGCCAACGGGGGGCGGGAGAGACCCAGTACTTC. The chain is built from TRBV14 and TRBJ2-5, with D possibly matching TRBD2 (7 bases). Trimming stripped 2 bases from V and 4 bases from J, with 11 bases between. Looked up from germline, CDR1 is SGHDN and CDR2 is FVKESK. The CDR3 has 14 amino acids.

This rearrangement joins TRBV6-1 to TRBJ2-7; D perhaps matches TRBD1 (5 bases). The CDR3 has 12 residues. Trimming removed 1 base from V and 10 bases from J, with 11 bases in between. CDR1 is MNHNS, CDR2 SASEGT, per germline. The CDR3 protein is CASSEGGFGQYV. Written as DNA, the CDR3 is TGTGCCAGCAGTGAAGGGGGCTTTGGACAGTACGTC.

This clone has a handful of counts. This chain connects TRBV7-2 to TRBJ1-2, with D hard to call. V was pared by 1 base and J by 5 bases, with 8 bases between. The CDR3 length is 13 residues. Germline values: CDR1 SGHTA, CDR2 FQGNSA. Written as DNA, the CDR3 is TGTGCCAGCAGCTTAGACGGGATTTATGGCTACACCTTC. Amino acid sequence: CASSLDGIYGYTF.

The chain links TRBV20-1 to TRBJ1-1; 11 bases align to TRBD1. Trimming removed 3 bases from V and 3 bases from J; junction bases left unmatched: 6. CDR3 length: 15 residues. Germline lookup yields CDR1 DFQATT and CDR2 SNEGSKA (reference sequence). CDR3 protein: CSASYRDRGDTEAFF. The CDR3 nucleotides read TGCAGTGCTAGTTATCGGGACAGGGGGGACACTGAAGCTTTCTTT.

This clone is a singleton in its sample. The gene calls are TRBV5-5 and TRBJ1-5; D is uncertain. The germline CDR1 and CDR2 sequences are SGHKS and YYEKEE (reference sequence). Trimming removed 4 bases at V and 7 bases at J, with 12 bases between. The CDR3 consists of 13 residues. CDR3 nucleotides: TGTGCCAGCAGCCCGGACGAGGGACAGCCCCAGCATTTT. This sequence encodes CASSPDEGQPQHF.

This rearrangement joins TRBV7-9 to TRBJ1-5; no clear D. In germline, CDR1 is SEHNR, CDR2 FQNEAQ (reference sequence). The CDR3 extends over 13 amino acids. V was pared by 3 bases and J by 4 bases, with 7 bases between. CDR3 loop: CASSFQENQPQHF. The CDR3 DNA reads as TGTGCCAGCAGCTTTCAGGAAAATCAGCCCCAGCATTTT.

This chain connects TRBV10-2 to TRBJ2-3; no firm D call. The CDR3 is 14 amino acids. The germline V and J ends were trimmed by 7 bases and 6 bases, with 17 bases remaining between them. Germline V gene data show CDR1 as WSHSY and CDR2 as SAAADI. In DNA, the CDR3 is TGCGCCAGCAATAGGGCCACCCCCAAGGATACGCAGTATTTT. Residues: CASNRATPKDTQYF.

V and J are TRBV21-1 and TRBJ2-1; no DNA check was done on the table's D call, TRBD1. TRBV21-1 is annotated as a pseudogene. CDR3 length: 17 amino acids. The CDR3 spells CASSPYLRGGALNEQFF. CDR3 coding DNA: TGTGCCAGCAGCCCTTATCTGAGAGGGGGCGCGTTAAATGAGCAGTTCTTC.

This rearrangement joins TRBV4-3 to TRBJ2-3; D might be TRBD1 (6 bases). The CDR3 has 15 amino acids. V shed 3 bases and J shed 4 bases, with 14 bases lying between them. Per germline, CDR1 LGHNA and CDR2 YSLEER. CDR3 sequence reads: CASSQGSTGADTQYF. In DNA, the CDR3 is TGCGCCAGCAGCCAGGGTTCGACAGGCGCAGATACGCAGTATTTT.

V is TRBV4-1 and J is TRBJ2-1; 8 positions agree with TRBD1. The CDR3 runs to 16 residues. V lost 4 bases and J lost 4; bases outside the gene matches: 9. Germline-derived CDR1 and CDR2 are MGHRA and YSYEKL. CDR3 region: CASSPVVQGAYNEQFF. The CDR3, as DNA: TGCGCCAGCAGCCCCGTGGTCCAGGGGGCTTACAATGAGCAGTTCTTC.